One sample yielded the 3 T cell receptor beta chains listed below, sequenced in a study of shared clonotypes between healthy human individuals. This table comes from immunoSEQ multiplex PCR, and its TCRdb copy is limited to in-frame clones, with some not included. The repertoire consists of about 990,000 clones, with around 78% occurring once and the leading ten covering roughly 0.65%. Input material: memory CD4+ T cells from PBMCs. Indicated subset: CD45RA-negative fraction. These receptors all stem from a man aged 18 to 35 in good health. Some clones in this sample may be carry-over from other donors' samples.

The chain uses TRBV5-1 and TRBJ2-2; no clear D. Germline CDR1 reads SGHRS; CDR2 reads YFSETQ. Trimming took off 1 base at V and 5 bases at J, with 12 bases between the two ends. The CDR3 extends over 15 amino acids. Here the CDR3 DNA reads TGCGCCAGCAGCTTGTCCAGCTATACGACCGGGGAGCTGTTTTTT. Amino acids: CASSLSSYTTGELFF.

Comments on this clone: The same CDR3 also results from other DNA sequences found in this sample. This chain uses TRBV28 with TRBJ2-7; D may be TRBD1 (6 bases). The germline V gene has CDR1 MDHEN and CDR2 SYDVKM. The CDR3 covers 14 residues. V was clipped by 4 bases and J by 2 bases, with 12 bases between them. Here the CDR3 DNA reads TGTGCCAGCAGTTCGCCAACAGGGACCTACGAGCAGTACTTC. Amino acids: CASSSPTGTYEQYF. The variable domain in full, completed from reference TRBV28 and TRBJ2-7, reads DVKVTQSSRYLVKRTGEKVFLECVQDMDHENMFWYRQDPGLGLRLIYFSYDVKMKEKGDIPEGYSVSREKKERFSLILESASTNQTSMYLCASSSPTGTYEQYFGPGTRLTVT.

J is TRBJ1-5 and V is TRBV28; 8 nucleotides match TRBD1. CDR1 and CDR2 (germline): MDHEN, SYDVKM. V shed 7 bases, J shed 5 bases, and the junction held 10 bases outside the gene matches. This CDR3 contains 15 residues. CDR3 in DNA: TGTGCCAGCACCCCTGGACAGGGTGGGTATCAGCCCCAGCATTTT. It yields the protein CASTPGQGGYQPQHF. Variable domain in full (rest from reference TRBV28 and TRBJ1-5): DVKVTQSSRYLVKRTGEKVFLECVQDMDHENMFWYRQDPGLGLRLIYFSYDVKMKEKGDIPEGYSVSREKKERFSLILESASTNQTSMYLCASTPGQGGYQPQHFGDGTRLSIL.